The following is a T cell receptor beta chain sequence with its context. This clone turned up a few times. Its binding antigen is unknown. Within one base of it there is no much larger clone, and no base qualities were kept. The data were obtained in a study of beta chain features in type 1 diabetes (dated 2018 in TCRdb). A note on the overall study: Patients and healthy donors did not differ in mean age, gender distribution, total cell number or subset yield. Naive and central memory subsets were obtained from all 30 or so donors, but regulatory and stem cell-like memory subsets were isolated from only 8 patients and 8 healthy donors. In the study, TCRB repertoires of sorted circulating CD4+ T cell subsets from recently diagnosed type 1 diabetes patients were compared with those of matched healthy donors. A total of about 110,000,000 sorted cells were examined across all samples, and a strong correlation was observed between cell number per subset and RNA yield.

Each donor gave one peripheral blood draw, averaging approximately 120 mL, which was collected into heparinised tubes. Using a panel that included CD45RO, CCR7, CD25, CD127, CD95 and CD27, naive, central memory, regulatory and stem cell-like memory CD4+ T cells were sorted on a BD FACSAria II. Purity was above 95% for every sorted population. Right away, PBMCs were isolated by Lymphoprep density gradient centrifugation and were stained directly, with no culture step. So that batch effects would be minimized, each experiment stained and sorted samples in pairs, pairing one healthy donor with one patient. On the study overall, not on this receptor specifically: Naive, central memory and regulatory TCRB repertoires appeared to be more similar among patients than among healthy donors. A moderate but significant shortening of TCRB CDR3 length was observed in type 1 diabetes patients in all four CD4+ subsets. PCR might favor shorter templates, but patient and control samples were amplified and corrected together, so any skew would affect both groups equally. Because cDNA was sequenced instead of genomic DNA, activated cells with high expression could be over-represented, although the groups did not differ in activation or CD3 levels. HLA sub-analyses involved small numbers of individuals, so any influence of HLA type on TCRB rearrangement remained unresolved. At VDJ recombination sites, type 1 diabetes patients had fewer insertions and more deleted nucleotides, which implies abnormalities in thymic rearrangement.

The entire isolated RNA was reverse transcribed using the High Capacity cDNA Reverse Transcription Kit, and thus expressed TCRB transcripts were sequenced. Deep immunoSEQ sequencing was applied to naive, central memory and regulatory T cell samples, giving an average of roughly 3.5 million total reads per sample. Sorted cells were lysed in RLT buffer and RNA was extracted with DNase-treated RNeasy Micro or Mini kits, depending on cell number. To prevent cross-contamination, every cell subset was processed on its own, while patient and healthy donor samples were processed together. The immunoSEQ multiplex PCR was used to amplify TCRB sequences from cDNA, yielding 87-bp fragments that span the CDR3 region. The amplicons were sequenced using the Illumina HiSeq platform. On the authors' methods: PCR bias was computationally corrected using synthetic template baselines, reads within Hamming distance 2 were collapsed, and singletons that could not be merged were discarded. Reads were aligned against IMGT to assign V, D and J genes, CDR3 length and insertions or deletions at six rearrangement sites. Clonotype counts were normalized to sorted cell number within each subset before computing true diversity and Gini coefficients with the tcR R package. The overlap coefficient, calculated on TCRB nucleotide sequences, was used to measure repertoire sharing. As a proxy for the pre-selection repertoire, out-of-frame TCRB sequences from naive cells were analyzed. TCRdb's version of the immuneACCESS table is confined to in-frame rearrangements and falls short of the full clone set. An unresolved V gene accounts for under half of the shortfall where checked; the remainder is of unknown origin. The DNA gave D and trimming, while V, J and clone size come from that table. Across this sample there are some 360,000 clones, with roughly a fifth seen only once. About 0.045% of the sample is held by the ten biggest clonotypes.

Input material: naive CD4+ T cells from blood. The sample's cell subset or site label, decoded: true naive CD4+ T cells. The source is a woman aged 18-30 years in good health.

The DNA sequence is as follows: TGTGCCAGCAGCTTCCGGCCAGAGACTCCCGAGCAGTACTTC. This gives the protein CASSFRPETPEQYF. The rearrangement combines TRBV5-5 with TRBJ2-7; there is no confident call for the D gene. From its cysteine to its phenylalanine, the CDR3 spans 14 amino acids. CDR3 DNA only is kept here, 42 bases in frame from base 1. Looking up the germline V gene (reference sequence) yields CDR1 SGHKS and CDR2 YYEKEE. V and J are truncated by 2 bases and 6 bases respectively, leaving an intervening sequence of 15 bases. With the rest looked up from the reference TRBV5-5 and TRBJ2-7 genes rather than sequenced, the full variable domain is DAGVTQSPTHLIKTRGQQVTLRCSPISGHKSVSWYQQVLGQGPQFIFQYYEKEERGRGNFPDRFSARQFPNYSSELNVNALLLGDSALYLCASSFRPETPEQYFGPGTRLTVT.